Detailed here is one T cell receptor (beta chain). Antigen: not known. These data are taken from a study of identical twins. The study, taken as a whole, reports: Invariant MAIT and iNKT cells are populations that could partly confound zero-insertion analyses. Conclusions were based on cross-sectional statistical analysis, without following the same donors.

Germline CDR1 SQVTM, CDR2 ANQGSEA. CDR3 length: 14 amino acids. V shed 1 base, J shed 9 bases, and the junction held 11 bases outside the gene matches. A template switching step contributed a universal primer site, while unique molecular identifiers were present in the cDNA. Via MiXCR, TCRdb re-called the 5' RACE reads, giving one row per CDR3 protein. The table shows around 530,000 distinct CDR3 sequences, with roughly 15% occurring only once. These data are also associated with another study on yellow fever vaccine responses in identical twins.

The rearrangement links TRBV29-1 to TRBJ2-5; 7 bases map to TRBD1. Sequencing was done on a sample of CD4+ T cells sorted from blood. The receptor's source is a woman aged 18-29 years in good health. The chain's CDR3 is CSVEAPGQIGAQYF. The CDR3 DNA reads TGCAGCGTTGAAGCCCCGGGACAGATAGGCGCCCAGTACTTC.